The sequence of this T cell receptor (beta chain) was determined in a study of OX40 agonist ivuxolimab in advanced cancers. Across the study: Patients were over 65% male with ages about 20 to 79, mean 60.

Profiled with immunoSEQ multiplex PCR; TCRdb holds only in-frame clones, not every one. Seen here are around 68,000 clones, roughly 89% observed once, and the top ten hold approximately 1.2%. The source material was CD4+ or CD8+ T cells sorted from blood, sampled in a trial of the OX40 agonist ivuxolimab. The receptor comes from an adult with an advanced solid tumor such as melanoma, head and neck, liver or kidney cancer.

The DNA of the CDR3 is TGTGCCAGCAAATTTTCCCTGAAGGAGTACGAGCAGTACTTC. The encoded protein is CASKFSLKEYEQYF. V and J are TRBV28 and TRBJ2-7; D is ambiguous. Germline CDR1 is MDHEN and CDR2 is SYDVKM. The CDR3 is made up of 14 amino acids. V was cut by 7 bases and J by 4 bases, with 17 bases left in between.